This T cell receptor beta chain comes out of a study of cytomegalovirus exposure and HLA in healthy donors. Whole-study findings and limits: What TCR beta sequences reportedly achieved was accurate prediction of HLA-A and HLA-B alleles in most subjects. With high specificity and sensitivity, the classifier reportedly diagnosed cytomegalovirus status.

On this clone: Its antigen is not known.

In the PCR, 60 Vbeta and 13 Jbeta primers were used. The repertoire was sequenced with immunoSEQ multiplex PCR; TCRdb's copy has only in-frame clones and lacks some. The listing records about 47,000 clones. Germline CDR1 is LNHDA and CDR2 is SQIVND (reference sequence). CDR3 length equals 17 residues. V shed 2 bases and J shed 1 base, with 17 bases lying between them. V usage is TRBV19 and J usage is TRBJ1-1; no clear D gene. The sequence was obtained from a male donor in good health and CMV-seronegative. The specimen was PBMCs. As DNA, the CDR3 is TGTGCCAGTAGTATAATTTACAATGGGCGGGAGAACACTGAAGCTTTCTTT. Its translation is CASSIIYNGRENTEAFF.